This T cell receptor beta chain originates from a study of early T cells in non-severe SARS-CoV-2 infection. Study-level information: The sequenced material was bulk RNA from unsorted whole blood, and its chains were unpaired. General study points: VDJdb matches were skewed toward anti-spike CD8 T cell responses.

Attached unique molecular identifiers marked individual cDNA molecules. MiXCR was run by TCRdb on the 5' RACE reads, yielding one entry per CDR3 protein. This sample has some 32,000 distinct CDR3 sequences, with around 4% found just once. This CDR3 comprises 15 residues. Trimming took off 0 bases at V and 4 bases at J, with 13 bases between the two ends. CDR1 MNHEY and CDR2 SVGAGI come from the germline V gene. As for this clonotype: Its antigen is currently unknown.

The rearrangement links TRBV6-5 to TRBJ2-7, with D possibly TRBD2 on 6 matching bases. The sequenced sample consisted of whole blood. The sequence came from an adult who was a healthcare worker with PCR-confirmed SARS-CoV-2 infection or an uninfected control (not recorded which). In DNA form, the CDR3 reads TGTGCCAGCAGTTACTCGGGGGGAGGAGGGTACGAGCAGTACTTC. It specifies CASSYSGGGGYEQYF.